A single sample gave rise to the 28 T cell receptor beta chains below, sequenced in a study of shared clonotypes between healthy human individuals. Assay used: immunoSEQ multiplex PCR; TCRdb lists only in-frame clones, some missing. The sample contains approximately 320,000 clones, around 74% of which appear only once. Material: memory CD4+ T cells sorted from blood. Subset meaning: CD45RA-negative fraction. The receptor source for this set is a man aged 25-45 years in good health.

The V and J genes are TRBV9 and TRBJ1-3, with D uncertain. The V gene lost 1 base and the J gene lost 0 bases, with 8 bases spanning the gap. This CDR3 region has 15 residues. Germline V CDR1 and CDR2: SGDLS, YYNGEE. The CDR3 reads CASSVTDNSGNTIYF. The CDR3 region has the DNA TGTGCCAGCAGCGTAACAGACAACTCTGGAAACACCATATATTTT.

The chain recombines TRBV21-1 with TRBJ2-6; the table's D call, TRBD1, has no DNA check behind it. TRBV21-1 is reported as a pseudogene. The CDR3 runs 15 residues. Here the CDR3 DNA reads TGTGCCAGCAGGACAGGGGGCGCTGGGGCCAACGTCCTGACTTTC. Protein sequence: CASRTGGAGANVLTF.

The chain couples TRBV7-8 to TRBJ1-1; D gene uncertain. V lost 1 base to trimming and J lost 7 bases, with 13 bases between them. This CDR3 contains 14 residues. Germline V lookup: CDR1 SGHVS, CDR2 FQNEAQ. The CDR3 reads CASSLDMGGDEAFF. CDR3 sequence (DNA): TGTGCCAGCAGCTTAGATATGGGCGGCGATGAAGCTTTCTTT.

V and J are TRBV6-1 and TRBJ1-2; D perhaps matches TRBD1 (6 bases). The CDR3 is 17 amino acids. Per germline, CDR1 MNHNS and CDR2 SASEGT. Trimming left V 3 bases short and J 4 bases short, with 21 bases between. CDR3 loop: CASSDTGTRLVPYGYTF. CDR3 DNA sequence: TGTGCCAGCAGTGATACCGGGACAAGGCTAGTTCCCTATGGCTACACCTTC.

J is TRBJ2-6 and V is TRBV6-4; TRBD1 aligns across 12 bases. Germline V CDR1 and CDR2: MRHNA, SNTAGT. V dropped 9 bases and J dropped 3; count of bases not matched to a gene: 3. The CDR3 covers 15 residues. CDR3 DNA: TGTGCCAGGGGACAGGGGGCGTGTGGGGCCAACGTCCTGACTTTC. Translated, it gives CARGQGACGANVLTF.

The chain employs TRBV27 and TRBJ2-1; 8 nucleotides match TRBD1. This CDR3 has 13 residues. Per germline, CDR1 MNHEY and CDR2 SMNVEV (reference sequence). V lost 7 bases, J lost 8 bases, and 7 bases stayed unmatched. The DNA of the CDR3 is TGTGCCAGCAACGACAGGGGTGGCTATGAGCAGTTCTTC. Translation: CASNDRGGYEQFF.

The chain joins TRBV5-1 to TRBJ2-1; D not certain. Germline V gene sequence: CDR1 SGHRS, CDR2 YFSETQ. CDR3 length equals 14 residues. V was trimmed by 0 bases and J by 1 base, leaving 5 bases between them. CDR3 loop: CASSLASSYNEQFF. As DNA, the CDR3 is TGCGCCAGCAGCTTGGCTAGTTCCTACAATGAGCAGTTCTTC.

This clone was detected ten times or more. This chain links TRBV28 with TRBJ2-1, with 12 bases lining up with TRBD2. CDR3 size: 16 residues. Germline V CDR1 and CDR2: MDHEN, SYDVKM. After removal of 6 bases from V and 2 bases from J, the junction contained 5 bases not matched to a gene. Here the CDR3 reads CASRGLAGTAYNEQFF. The CDR3 DNA reads TGTGCCAGCAGAGGACTAGCGGGAACAGCCTACAATGAGCAGTTCTTC. The full variable domain, with the rest looked up from reference TRBV28 and TRBJ2-1, is DVKVTQSSRYLVKRTGEKVFLECVQDMDHENMFWYRQDPGLGLRLIYFSYDVKMKEKGDIPEGYSVSREKKERFSLILESASTNQTSMYLCASRGLAGTAYNEQFFGPGTRLTVL.

J is TRBJ1-5 and V is TRBV4-1, with D perhaps TRBD1 (5 bases). The length of the CDR3 is 13 residues. Trimming pared 5 bases from V and 0 bases from J, leaving 5 bases between. In germline, CDR1 is MGHRA, CDR2 YSYEKL. As DNA, the CDR3 is TGCGCCAGCAGCGACAGTAGCAATCAGCCCCAGCATTTT. This translates into CASSDSSNQPQHF.

The V call is TRBV4-1, the J call TRBJ2-3, with TRBD2 matching 8 bases. Germline CDR1 reads MGHRA; CDR2 reads YSYEKL. With 0 bases clipped from V and 4 bases from J, the junction kept 3 bases outside the gene matches. The CDR3 is 15 amino acids. CDR3 sequence (DNA): TGCGCCAGCAGCCAAGATCGGGAGGGGGCAGATACGCAGTATTTT. Translated: CASSQDREGADTQYF.

This clone was picked up a small number of times. The rearrangement links TRBV5-1 to TRBJ2-7; D is undetermined. Germline CDR1 and CDR2: SGHRS and YFSETQ. V lost 2 bases and J lost 4, with 10 bases in between. There are 13 residues in the CDR3. Here the CDR3 reads CASSFVTPYEQYF. As DNA, the CDR3 is TGCGCCAGCAGCTTCGTGACACCTTACGAGCAGTACTTC.

This chain links TRBV28 with TRBJ1-1; D is perhaps TRBD1 (6 bases). There are 16 residues in the CDR3. With 6 bases removed from V and 0 bases from J, the gap between germline ends came to 17 bases. Germline lookup yields CDR1 MDHEN and CDR2 SYDVKM. The CDR3 DNA reads TGTGCCAGCAGCTCCGGACAGTTTACCATGAACACTGAAGCTTTCTTT. Protein sequence: CASSSGQFTMNTEAFF.

This clone has a single count. The rearrangement links TRBV6-5 to TRBJ1-1; D remains ambiguous. The CDR3 consists of 15 residues. Trimming cost V 0 bases and J 1 base, with 9 bases left between them. Germline V lookup: CDR1 MNHEY, CDR2 SVGAGI. CDR3 coding DNA: TGTGCCAGCAGTTACTCACCCCTTCCGAACACTGAAGCTTTCTTT. Translation: CASSYSPLPNTEAFF.

The chain joins TRBV27 to TRBJ1-1; D not certain. Germline lookup yields CDR1 MNHEY and CDR2 SMNVEV (reference sequence). V shed 5 bases and J shed 5 bases, with 12 bases lying between them. The CDR3 sequence is 13 residues long. CDR3 protein: CASSPHERTEAFF. The CDR3 nucleotides read TGTGCCAGCAGTCCCCACGAGCGGACTGAAGCTTTCTTT.

The chain has TRBV11-2 and TRBJ2-7; D gene unclear. Between the trimmed V and J ends, which lost 2 bases and 1 base, there was a span of 9 bases. There are 14 residues in the CDR3. Germline V CDR1 and CDR2: SGHAT, FQNNGV. The CDR3: CASSLFRVSYEQYF. The CDR3 nucleotides are TGTGCCAGCAGCTTATTTCGGGTTTCCTACGAGCAGTACTTC.

This clone was recorded at least ten times. The J gene is TRBJ2-2, the V gene TRBV7-3; D not certain. V was shortened by 3 bases and J by 7 bases, with 6 bases between the two germline ends. Per germline, CDR1 SGHTA and CDR2 FQGTGA. The CDR3 is made up of 12 amino acids. The CDR3 here is CASSLGVGELFF. The CDR3 DNA is TGTGCCAGCAGCTTGGGCGTCGGGGAGCTGTTTTTT.

The rearrangement joins TRBV28 to TRBJ2-1; tentatively, D is TRBD2 (6 bases). The V end lost 2 bases, the J end lost 3 bases, and 11 bases lay between the germline ends. CDR1 is MDHEN, CDR2 SYDVKM, per germline. This CDR3 is 15 amino acids long. CDR3 sequence: CASSLPSAIYNEQFF. The CDR3 DNA reads as TGTGCCAGCAGTTTACCTAGCGCGATCTACAATGAGCAGTTCTTC.

This clone was observed many times. This chain uses TRBV25-1 with TRBJ2-5, with 12 bases identical to TRBD1. V shed 4 bases, J shed 3 bases, and the junction held 12 bases outside the gene matches. The CDR3 sequence is 18 residues long. Germline loops: CDR1 MGHDK, CDR2 SYGVNS. The CDR3 is CASSGTGTGGRKEETQYF. As DNA, the CDR3 is TGTGCCAGCAGTGGGACCGGGACAGGGGGCCGGAAGGAAGAGACCCAGTACTTC.

The chain is built from TRBV29-1 and TRBJ2-7; D is unresolved. CDR3 length equals 12 residues. V was trimmed by 4 bases and J by 3 bases, leaving 10 bases between them. Germline values: CDR1 SQVTM, CDR2 ANQGSEA. The CDR3 protein is CSVVGIYYEQYF. The CDR3 nucleotides are TGCAGCGTTGTGGGGATCTACTACGAGCAGTACTTC.

This clone was seen at least ten times. This sequence joins TRBV5-1 and TRBJ1-4; D uncertain. The V gene's germline CDR1 is SGHRS and CDR2 YFSETQ. Trimming pared 0 bases from V and 0 bases from J, leaving 12 bases between. The CDR3 extends over 17 amino acids. CDR3 region: CASSLVPATSTNEKLFF. The CDR3 region has the DNA TGCGCCAGCAGCTTGGTTCCAGCTACTTCAACTAATGAAAAACTGTTTTTT.

V gene TRBV30 combines with J gene TRBJ1-5; 9 bases are a match to TRBD1. V lost 4 bases, J lost 9 bases, and 13 bases stayed unmatched. The CDR3 is made up of 15 amino acids. Germline-derived CDR1 and CDR2 are GTSNPN and SVGIG (reference sequence). The CDR3 coding sequence is TGTGCCTGGACCCATTCCGGGACAGGGAAAGGGCCCCAGCATTTT. This gives the protein CAWTHSGTGKGPQHF.

The genes are TRBV25-1 and TRBJ2-1; 7 nucleotides line up with TRBD2. Germline V gene lookup returns CDR1 MGHDK and CDR2 SYGVNS. This CDR3 is built from 15 residues. V lost 7 bases and J lost 5; bases outside the gene matches: 11. CDR3 protein: CASKPPGLKHNEQFF. The CDR3, as DNA: TGTGCCAGCAAACCTCCGGGACTAAAACACAATGAGCAGTTCTTC.

The genes are TRBV7-2 and TRBJ2-3, with unresolved D. Trimming took off 5 bases at V and 4 bases at J, with 4 bases between the two ends. CDR3 length: 11 amino acids. Germline CDR1 SGHTA, CDR2 FQGNSA. The CDR3 nucleotides read TGTGCCAGCAGCGGGGCAGATACGCAGTATTTT. This translates into CASSGADTQYF.

The chain is built from TRBV5-1 and TRBJ2-2; D gene uncertain. V dropped 3 bases and J dropped 7 bases, with 13 bases sitting between them. Germline CDR1 SGHRS, CDR2 YFSETQ. CDR3 length equals 14 residues. The CDR3: CASSSSLGFGELFF. Written as DNA, the CDR3 is TGCGCCAGCAGCTCGTCCCTGGGGTTCGGGGAGCTGTTTTTT.

V and J are TRBV7-3 and TRBJ2-6, with 7 bases matching TRBD2. V shed 3 bases, J shed 2 bases, and the junction held 4 bases outside the gene matches. Germline V gives CDR1 SGHTA, CDR2 FQGTGA. The CDR3 has 16 amino acids. CDR3 in amino acids: CASSLTREAGANVLTF. CDR3 bases: TGTGCCAGCAGCTTGACCCGGGAGGCTGGGGCCAACGTCCTGACTTTC.

J is TRBJ2-3 and V is TRBV5-1, with TRBD2 matching over 7 bases. V lost 6 bases, J lost 0 bases, and 4 bases stayed unmatched. Per germline, CDR1 SGHRS and CDR2 YFSETQ. This CDR3 is built from 14 residues. The CDR3 nucleotides read TGCGCCAGCAATCGGGACTATAGCACAGATACGCAGTATTTT. Amino acids: CASNRDYSTDTQYF.

The gene calls are TRBV6-1 and TRBJ2-7; D may be TRBD2 (5 bases). Looked up from germline, CDR1 is MNHNS and CDR2 is SASEGT. V was trimmed by 3 bases and J by 3 bases, leaving 12 bases between them. CDR3 length equals 14 residues. CDR3 coding DNA: TGTGCCAGCAGTGAGGGAAGGCGGGTCTACGAGCAGTACTTC. This gives the protein CASSEGRRVYEQYF.

The V gene is TRBV19, the J gene TRBJ2-3, with TRBD1 as a possible D gene (5 bases). The ends were cut back, 11 bases at V and 4 bases at J, with 16 bases in the middle. Per the germline V gene, CDR1 is LNHDA and CDR2 is SQIVND (reference sequence). This CDR3 has 13 residues. Here the CDR3 reads CAGANLGADTQYF. In DNA, the CDR3 is TGTGCCGGGGCTAATTTAGGGGCAGATACGCAGTATTTT.